The following is a TCR beta chain sequence with its context. As yet, its antigen is unknown. This sample was taken from a study of identical twins. Template switching added a universal primer site, and cDNA bore unique molecular identifiers. TCRdb recomputed calls from the 5' RACE reads with MiXCR, one row per CDR3 protein. The sample lists roughly 250,000 distinct CDR3 sequences, 11% to 15% occurring once. The CDR3 has 15 amino acids. Germline V gives CDR1 SGHTA, CDR2 FQGNSA. The V gene end was trimmed by 5 bases and the J gene end by 2 bases; junction bases not matched to a gene: 5. Study-level findings and limits: The authors noted that invariant MAIT and iNKT cells could partly confound zero-insertion analyses.

This chain links TRBV7-2 with TRBJ1-3, with 8 bases lining up with TRBD1. The sample consisted of memory (CD45RO+) T cells sorted from blood. The sequence came from a woman younger than 30 in good health. CDR3 amino acids: CASSARGPTGNTIYF. The CDR3 region has the DNA TGTGCCAGCAGCGCCAGGGGGCCGACTGGAAACACCATATATTTT.